This TCR delta chain was identified during a study of Vδ1+ human thymocytes. Regarding the study as a whole: Unlike peripheral blood Vdelta1+ controls, thymic delta-chain sequences included approximately 21% Vdelta2 and few Vdelta3. Thymic TRG and TRD repertoires appeared highly polyclonal, with Gaussian CDR3 length distributions.

As regards this clone: Its antigen is still unknown.

RNA was extracted from the cells and then reverse transcribed. The CDR3 regions were amplified by multiplex PCR from V-gene primers to a constant-region primer. TCRdb re-called clones from the multiplex PCR reads via CATT. The table shows tens of thousands of delta-chain clones, with about 15% occurring only once. Alphabeta T cells were depleted, then CD3+ Vdelta1+ Vdelta2- thymocytes were FACS-sorted. Between roughly 98% and 99.6% of sorted thymocytes were Vdelta1+. The CDR3 has 21 residues. The V and J ends lost 6 bases and 0 bases, in that order; junction bases with no gene match: 21. Germline CDR1 is GEAIGNYY and CDR2 is EKD.

Sequences were obtained from Vdelta1+ gamma-delta thymocytes from the thymus. Subset noted: FACS-sorted CD3+ TCRalphabeta- TCRVdelta1+ TCRVdelta2- thymocytes. The source is a girl less than two years old who had congenital heart surgery. The V gene is TRDV2, the J gene TRDJ1, with 13 bases fitting TRDD3. CDR3 region: CACSIWGLLDWGIRYTDKLIF. The CDR3 coding sequence is TGTGCCTGTTCAATTTGGGGCCTCCTCGACTGGGGGATACGGTACACCGATAAACTCATCTTT.